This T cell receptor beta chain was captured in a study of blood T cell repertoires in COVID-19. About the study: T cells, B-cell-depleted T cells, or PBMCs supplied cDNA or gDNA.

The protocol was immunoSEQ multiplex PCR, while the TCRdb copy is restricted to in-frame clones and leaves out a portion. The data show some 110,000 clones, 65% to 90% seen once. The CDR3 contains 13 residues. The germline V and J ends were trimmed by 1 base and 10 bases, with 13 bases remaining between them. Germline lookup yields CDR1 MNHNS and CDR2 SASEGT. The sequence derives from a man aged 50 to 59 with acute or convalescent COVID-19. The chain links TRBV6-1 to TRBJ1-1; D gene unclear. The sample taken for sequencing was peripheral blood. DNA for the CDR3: TGTGCCAGCAGTGAAGAGGCGAATCGGGGAGCTTTCTTT. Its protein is CASSEEANRGAFF.